The entry below describes one T cell receptor (beta chain). Via MiXCR, TCRdb re-called the reads, giving one row per CDR3 protein. This table has over 300,000 distinct CDR3 sequences, 8% to 10% appearing once. This specimen comes from a study of T cell repertoires in cytomegalovirus infection. V lost 10 bases, J lost 4 bases, and 16 bases lay in between. The CDR3 is 13 residues long. Source material: PBMCs. The chain is built from TRBV12-3 or TRBV12-4 and TRBJ1-2; D remains ambiguous. The sequence was obtained from a human donor in good health (CMV status not recorded). Some clones in this sample may be carry-over from other donors' samples. CDR3 sequence (DNA): TGTGCCACCTCGTACCTACAAAGCTATGGCTACACCTTC. Encoded protein: CATSYLQSYGYTF.